This TCR beta chain was recovered during a study of T cells in localized non-small cell lung cancer. TCRdb's copy holds only in-frame clones and misses some; the assay was immunoSEQ multiplex PCR. The data show over 10,000 clones, approximately 30% seen once. Points from the study as a whole: The greatest T cell clonality was found in uninvolved adjacent lung (higher than in tumor).

This clone was counted many times. Its antigen is undetermined. The CDR3 is 15 residues long. Trimming took off 3 bases at V and 0 bases at J, with 9 bases between the two ends. Germline V gene lookup returns CDR1 SGHNT and CDR2 YENEEA. The chain uses TRBV11-3 and TRBJ1-3; D possibly corresponds to TRBD1 (6 bases). The receptor was derived from a female donor older than 55 with stage I lung adenocarcinoma. The sample here was lung tumor tissue, taken before any cancer treatment. The CDR3 DNA reads TGTGCCAGCAGCTTCGGGGGGGCCTCTGGAAACACCATATATTTT. Its protein product is CASSFGGASGNTIYF.